The clone carrying this T cell receptor beta chain has only a few counts. What it binds is unknown. The CDR3 length is 16 residues. The V end lost 2 bases, the J end lost 4 bases, and 15 bases lay between the germline ends. Germline V gene data show CDR1 as MNHNY and CDR2 as SVGAGI (reference sequence). These data originate in a study of blood T cells in healthy people across ages. Study observations and caveats: As age increased, TCR beta diversity per million T cells fell in a roughly linear fashion. For the donors, CMV status was unknown and possibly confounded expanded clonotype changes.

Primers used in a second PCR of roughly 7 to 11 cycles were a sample-barcoded 5' primer and a J-beta primer mix. Using its own MiXCR run on the 5' RACE reads, TCRdb lists one record per CDR3 protein. Among about 1,500,000 distinct CDR3 sequences listed, approximately 42% were seen once. The sequencing sample was made of blood. This sequence was found in a young woman in good health. The chain combines TRBV6-6 with TRBJ2-1, with D perhaps TRBD2 (6 bases). As DNA, the CDR3 is TGTGCCAGCAGTTACAGGCCGGGAGCCGCTTACAATGAGCAGTTCTTC. This encodes CASSYRPGAAYNEQFF.